Following are 10 T cell receptor beta chains from one sample sequenced in a study of T cell responses to AZD1222 COVID-19 vaccine. The protocol was immunoSEQ multiplex PCR, while the TCRdb copy is restricted to in-frame clones and leaves out a portion. The table shows 95,000 to 150,000 clones, with about 93% occurring only once. This material consisted of peripheral blood, taken 28 days after the second dose of the MenACWY control vaccine. These TCRs come from an adult who received the MenACWY meningococcal vaccine as a control.

This chain uses TRBV11-2 with TRBJ1-1; 8 positions match TRBD1. The V and J ends lost 5 bases and 6 bases, in that order; junction bases with no gene match: 11. The CDR3 covers 15 residues. Germline loops: CDR1 SGHAT, CDR2 FQNNGV. CDR3 DNA sequence: TGTGCCAGCAGCGCATACCAGGGGGCTTTCGCTGAAGCTTTCTTT. Protein: CASSAYQGAFAEAFF.

The V gene is TRBV28, the J gene TRBJ1-2; possible D gene TRBD1, 5 bases. The germline gives CDR1 MDHEN, CDR2 SYDVKM. The CDR3 has 14 amino acids. Trimming left V 5 bases short and J 6 bases short, with 16 bases between. As DNA, the CDR3 is TGTGCCAGCAGTCCTCCCGGGGGTGTGGATGGCTACACCTTC. Translated, it gives CASSPPGGVDGYTF.

V is TRBV28 and J is TRBJ2-7, with D perhaps TRBD2 (6 bases). Germline lookup yields CDR1 MDHEN and CDR2 SYDVKM. The CDR3 loop spans 15 amino acids. Trimming left V 6 bases short and J 2 bases short, with 17 bases between. CDR3 region: CASSPGVGGPYEQYF. In nucleotides, the CDR3 is TGTGCCAGCAGCCCTGGGGTGGGGGGACCCTACGAGCAGTACTTC.

The CDR3 bases are TGTGCCAGTAGTATAGTACTCGGACAGAATCAGCCCCAGCATTTT. It yields the protein CASSIVLGQNQPQHF. This chain uses TRBV19 with TRBJ1-5, with TRBD1 as a possible D gene (6 bases). The CDR3 is made up of 15 amino acids. Per the germline V gene, CDR1 is LNHDA and CDR2 is SQIVND (reference sequence). With 1 base removed from V and 4 bases from J, the gap between germline ends came to 11 bases.

The chain has TRBV3-1 (or the pseudogene TRBV3-2) and TRBJ1-5; D uncertain. The CDR3 runs to 15 residues. V dropped 1 base and J dropped 0 bases, with 7 bases sitting between them. The germline CDR1 and CDR2 sequences are LGHDT and YNNKEL (reference sequence). Here the CDR3 reads CASSQGRYSNQPQHF. As DNA, the CDR3 is TGTGCCAGCAGCCAAGGAAGGTATAGCAATCAGCCCCAGCATTTT.

The chain links TRBV19 to TRBJ1-5; D unresolved. The CDR3 totals 15 residues. Trimming removed 3 bases at V and 5 bases at J, with 14 bases between. Looked up from germline, CDR1 is LNHDA and CDR2 is SQIVND (reference sequence). CDR3 DNA sequence: TGTGCCAGTAGTATCTATGGCGTTGGGGATCAGCCCCAGCATTTT. Protein product: CASSIYGVGDQPQHF.

About this clone itself: The same CDR3 is also encoded by other DNA sequences in this sample. V gene TRBV12-3 or TRBV12-4 combines with J gene TRBJ1-5; D may be TRBD1 (6 bases). The CDR3 sequence is 13 residues long. Trimming shortened V by 3 bases and J by 7 bases, and 10 bases separated the two germline ends. The CDR3 sequence is CASSFQGNQPQHF. Here the CDR3 DNA reads TGTGCCAGCAGTTTCCAGGGGAACCAGCCCCAGCATTTT.

The genes are TRBV24-1 and TRBJ2-2; 10 bases match TRBD1. The J segment lost 6 bases and the V segment lost 1 base, leaving 7 bases of the junction unmatched. Germline CDR1 and CDR2: KGHDR and SFDVKD. This CDR3 comprises 17 residues. In DNA form, the CDR3 reads TGTGCCACCAGTGATTTAACTTGGACAGGGGGTGCCGGGGAGCTGTTTTTT. Protein: CATSDLTWTGGAGELFF.

This clone has just one count. V and J are TRBV28 and TRBJ1-1; a possible D gene is TRBD1 (5 bases). The V gene lost 4 bases and the J gene lost 7 bases, with 16 bases spanning the gap. Germline CDR1 reads MDHEN; CDR2 reads SYDVKM. The CDR3 is 14 residues long. This CDR3 reads CASSSPRELFEAFF. The CDR3 DNA is TGTGCCAGCAGTTCCCCCAGGGAACTGTTTGAAGCTTTCTTT.

V and J are TRBV4-2 and TRBJ2-4; the match to TRBD2 covers 13 bases. Trimming at V came to 0 bases and at J to 0 bases, leaving 5 bases not matched to a gene. This CDR3 is built from 19 residues. From germline, CDR1 is LGHNA and CDR2 YNFKEQ. The CDR3 loop reads CASSQELLAGGRAKNIQYF. The CDR3 bases are TGTGCCAGCAGCCAAGAATTACTAGCGGGGGGGAGAGCCAAAAACATTCAGTACTTC.